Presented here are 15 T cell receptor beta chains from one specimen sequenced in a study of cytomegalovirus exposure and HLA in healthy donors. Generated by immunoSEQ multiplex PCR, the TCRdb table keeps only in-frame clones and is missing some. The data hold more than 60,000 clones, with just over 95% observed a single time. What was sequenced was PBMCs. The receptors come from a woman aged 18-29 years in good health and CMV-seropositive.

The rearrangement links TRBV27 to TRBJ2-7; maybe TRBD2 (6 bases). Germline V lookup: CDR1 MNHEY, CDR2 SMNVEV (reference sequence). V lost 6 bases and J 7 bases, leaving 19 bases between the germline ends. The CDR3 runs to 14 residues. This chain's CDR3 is CASSKTRWVREQYF. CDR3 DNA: TGTGCCAGCAGCAAGACTAGGTGGGTGCGGGAGCAGTACTTC.

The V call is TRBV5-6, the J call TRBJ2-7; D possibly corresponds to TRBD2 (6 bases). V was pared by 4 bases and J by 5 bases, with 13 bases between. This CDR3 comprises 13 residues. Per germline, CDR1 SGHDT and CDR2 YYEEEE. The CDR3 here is CASSPRGVDEQYF. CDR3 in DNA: TGTGCCAGCAGCCCCCGCGGGGTCGACGAGCAGTACTTC.

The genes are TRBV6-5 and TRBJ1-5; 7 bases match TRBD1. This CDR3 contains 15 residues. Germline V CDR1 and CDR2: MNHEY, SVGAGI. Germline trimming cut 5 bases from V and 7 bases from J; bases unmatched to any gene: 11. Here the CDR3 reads CASSTDRAWGQPQHF. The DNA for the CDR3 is TGTGCCAGCAGTACAGACAGGGCCTGGGGCCAGCCCCAGCATTTT.

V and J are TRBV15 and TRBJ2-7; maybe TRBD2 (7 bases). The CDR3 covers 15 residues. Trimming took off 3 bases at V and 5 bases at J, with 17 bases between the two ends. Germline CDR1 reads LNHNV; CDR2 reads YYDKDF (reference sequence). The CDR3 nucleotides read TGTGCCACCAGCAGGGCGCGGGGGCTATTAGACGAGCAGTACTTC. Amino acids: CATSRARGLLDEQYF.

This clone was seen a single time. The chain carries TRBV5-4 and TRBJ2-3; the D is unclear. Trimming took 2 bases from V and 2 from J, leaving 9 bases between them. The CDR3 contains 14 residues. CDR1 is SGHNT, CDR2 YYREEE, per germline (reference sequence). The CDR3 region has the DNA TGTGCCAGCAGCTTTCTTACTGCCACAGATACGCAGTATTTT. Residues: CASSFLTATDTQYF.

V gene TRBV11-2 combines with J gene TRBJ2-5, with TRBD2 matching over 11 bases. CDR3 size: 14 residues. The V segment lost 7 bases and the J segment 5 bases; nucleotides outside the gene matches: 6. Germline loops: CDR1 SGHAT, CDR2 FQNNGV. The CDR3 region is CASNIAGGPETQYF. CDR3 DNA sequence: TGTGCCAGCAACATAGCGGGAGGGCCGGAGACCCAGTACTTC.

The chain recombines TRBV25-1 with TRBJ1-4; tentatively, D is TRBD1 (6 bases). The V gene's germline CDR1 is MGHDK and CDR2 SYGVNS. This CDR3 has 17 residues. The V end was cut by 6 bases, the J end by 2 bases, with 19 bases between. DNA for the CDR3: TGTGCCAGCAGCCCGGGACACTCTGGGGCGACTAATGAAAAACTGTTTTTT. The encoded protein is CASSPGHSGATNEKLFF.

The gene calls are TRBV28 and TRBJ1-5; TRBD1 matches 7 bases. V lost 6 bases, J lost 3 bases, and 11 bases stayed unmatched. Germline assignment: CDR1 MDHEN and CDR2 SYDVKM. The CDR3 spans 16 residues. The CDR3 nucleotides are TGTGCCAGCAGCAATCTAAGACAGGGAACCAATCAGCCCCAGCATTTT. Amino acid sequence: CASSNLRQGTNQPQHF.

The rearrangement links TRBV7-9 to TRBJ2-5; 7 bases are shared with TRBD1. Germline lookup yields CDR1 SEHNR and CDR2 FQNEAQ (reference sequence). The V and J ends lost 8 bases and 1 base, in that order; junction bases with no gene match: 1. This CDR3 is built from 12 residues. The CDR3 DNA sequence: TGTGCCAGCGGGACAGCCCAAGAGACCCAGTACTTC. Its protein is CASGTAQETQYF.

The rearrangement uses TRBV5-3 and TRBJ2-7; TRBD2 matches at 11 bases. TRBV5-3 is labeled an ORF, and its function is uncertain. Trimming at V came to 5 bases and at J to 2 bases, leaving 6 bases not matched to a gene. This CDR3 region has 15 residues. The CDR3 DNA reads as TGTGCCAGAAGTTCTCGACTAGCGGGACCCTACGAGCAGTACTTC. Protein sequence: CARSSRLAGPYEQYF.

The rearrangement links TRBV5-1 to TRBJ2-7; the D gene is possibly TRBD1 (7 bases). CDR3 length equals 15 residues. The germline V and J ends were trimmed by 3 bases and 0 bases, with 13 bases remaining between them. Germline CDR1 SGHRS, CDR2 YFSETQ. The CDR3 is CASSSYRGGSYEQYF. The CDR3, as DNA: TGCGCCAGCAGCTCGTACAGGGGAGGCTCCTACGAGCAGTACTTC.

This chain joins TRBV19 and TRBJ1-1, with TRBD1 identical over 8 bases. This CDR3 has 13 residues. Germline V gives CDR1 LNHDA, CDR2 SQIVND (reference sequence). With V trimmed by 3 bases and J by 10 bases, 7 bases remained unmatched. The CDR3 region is CASSILDRAGAFF. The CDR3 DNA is TGTGCCAGTAGTATCTTGGACAGGGCAGGAGCTTTCTTT.

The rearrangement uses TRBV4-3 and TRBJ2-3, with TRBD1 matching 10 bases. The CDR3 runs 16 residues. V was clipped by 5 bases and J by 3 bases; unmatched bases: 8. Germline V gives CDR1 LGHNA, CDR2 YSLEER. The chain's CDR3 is CASSRSTGGGTDTQYF. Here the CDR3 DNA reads TGCGCCAGCAGCAGATCGACAGGGGGCGGGACAGATACGCAGTATTTT.

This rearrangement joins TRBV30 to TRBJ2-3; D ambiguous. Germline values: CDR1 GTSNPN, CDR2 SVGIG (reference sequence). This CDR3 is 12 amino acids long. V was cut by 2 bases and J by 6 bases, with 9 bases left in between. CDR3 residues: CAWSSSADTQYF. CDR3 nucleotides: TGTGCCTGGAGTAGCTCCGCCGATACGCAGTATTTT. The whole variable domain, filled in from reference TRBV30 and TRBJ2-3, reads SQTIHQWPATLVQPVGSPLSLECTVEGTSNPNLYWYRQAAGRGLQLLFYSVGIGQISSEVPQNLSASRPQDRQFILSSKKLLLSDSGFYLCAWSSSADTQYFGPGTRLTVL.

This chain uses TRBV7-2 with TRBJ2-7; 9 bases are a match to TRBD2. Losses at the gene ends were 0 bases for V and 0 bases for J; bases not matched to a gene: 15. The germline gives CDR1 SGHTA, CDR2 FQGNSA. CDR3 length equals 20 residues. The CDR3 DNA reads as TGTGCCAGCAGCTTAGCGCCTGGGAGTAGCGGGAGTAAGTTCTCCTACGAGCAGTACTTC. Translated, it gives CASSLAPGSSGSKFSYEQYF. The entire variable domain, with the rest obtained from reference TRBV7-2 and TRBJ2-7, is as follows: GAGVSQSPSNKVTEKGKDVELRCDPISGHTALYWYRQSLGQGLEFLIYFQGNSAPDKSGLPSDRFSAERTGGSVSTLTIQRTQQEDSAVYLCASSLAPGSSGSKFSYEQYFGPGTRLTVT.